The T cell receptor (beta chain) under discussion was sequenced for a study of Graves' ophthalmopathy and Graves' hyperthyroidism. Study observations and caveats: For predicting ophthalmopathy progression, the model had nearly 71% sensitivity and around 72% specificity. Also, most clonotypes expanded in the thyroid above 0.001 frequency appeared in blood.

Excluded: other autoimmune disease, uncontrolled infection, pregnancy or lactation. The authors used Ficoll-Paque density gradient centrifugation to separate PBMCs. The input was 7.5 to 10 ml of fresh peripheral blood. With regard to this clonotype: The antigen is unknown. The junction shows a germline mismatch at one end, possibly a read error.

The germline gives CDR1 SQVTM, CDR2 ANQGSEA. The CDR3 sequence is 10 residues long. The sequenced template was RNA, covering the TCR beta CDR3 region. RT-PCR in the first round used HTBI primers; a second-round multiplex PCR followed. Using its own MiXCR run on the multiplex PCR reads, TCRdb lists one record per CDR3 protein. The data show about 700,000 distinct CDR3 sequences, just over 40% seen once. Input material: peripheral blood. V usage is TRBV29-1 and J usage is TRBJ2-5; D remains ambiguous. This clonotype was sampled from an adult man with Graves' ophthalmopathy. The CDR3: CSVVGEAQCF. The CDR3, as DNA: TGCAGCGTTGTTGGAGAGGCCCAGTGCTTC. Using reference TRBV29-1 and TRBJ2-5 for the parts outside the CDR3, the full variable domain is SAVISQKPSRDICQRGTSLTIQCQVDSQVTMMFWYRQQPGQSLTLIATANQGSEATYESGFVIDKFPISRPNLTFSTLTVSNMSPEDSSIYLCSVVGEAQCFGPGTRLLVL.